This T cell receptor beta chain was found in a study of cytomegalovirus exposure and HLA in healthy donors. Germline CDR1 and CDR2: LGHNA and YNFKEQ. The V end lost 3 bases, the J end lost 8 bases, and 16 bases lay between the germline ends. The CDR3 extends over 15 amino acids. The PCR had 60 Vbeta and 13 Jbeta primers. TCRdb's table, derived via immunoSEQ multiplex PCR, lists solely in-frame clones and lacks some. The data hold about 140,000 clones, with more than 75% observed a single time. Sequencing was performed on PBMCs. The V call is TRBV4-2, the J call TRBJ1-4; D uncertain. The sequence came from a man between 45 and 60 years old in good health and CMV-seronegative. In DNA, the CDR3 is TGTGCCAGCAGCCAGACCCCCGGGGTTCGAGAAAAACTGTTTTTT. The encoded protein is CASSQTPGVREKLFF.